This is a list of T cell receptor beta chains from one sample in a study of blood T cell repertoires in COVID-19. The method was immunoSEQ multiplex PCR; TCRdb's version includes in-frame clones alone and lacks a portion of them. The sample holds about 110,000 clones; about four fifths are singletons and the top ten take just over 4%. Sample: peripheral blood. The receptors stem from a woman in her seventies with acute or convalescent COVID-19. Each CDR3 is given with its conserved first and last residue. The D gene is left open where the match is weak. Clone size is stated in some rows and not others, as once, few, many or a class when expanded.

v_gene	abundance	j_gene	d_gene	CDR3aa	CDR3nt
TRBV5-1	NA	TRBJ1-1	NA	CASSLAPTNTEAFF	TGCGCCAGCAGCTTGGCCCCAACAAACACTGAAGCTTTCTTT
TRBV5-6	NA	TRBJ2-1	NA	CASSLDSGEQFF	TGTGCCAGCAGCTTGGATTCGGGTGAGCAGTTCTTC
TRBV5-6	NA	TRBJ1-2	TRBD1	CASTMGQYGYTF	TGTGCCAGCACCATGGGACAGTATGGCTACACCTTC
TRBV25-1	NA	TRBJ1-5	TRBD1	CASSGGTGYNQPQHF	TGTGCCAGCAGTGGCGGGACAGGGTACAATCAGCCCCAGCATTTT
TRBV21-1	NA	TRBJ1-4	NA	CASSNQWDRGDNEKLFF	TGTGCCAGCAGCAATCAGTGGGACAGGGGGGACAATGAAAAACTGTTTTTT
TRBV5-1	NA	TRBJ2-6	NA	CASQPGDSPGRGANVLTF	TGCGCCAGCCAGCCGGGGGACTCACCCGGTCGGGGGGCCAACGTCCTGACTTTC
TRBV11-3	NA	TRBJ1-5	TRBD1	CASSADREGNQPQHF	TGTGCCAGCAGCGCGGACAGGGAGGGCAATCAGCCCCAGCATTTT
TRBV10-3	NA	TRBJ2-1	NA	CAITGIRGLNEQFF	TGTGCCATCACGGGGATCCGGGGTTTGAATGAGCAGTTCTTC
TRBV5-6	NA	TRBJ1-3	NA	CASSLSGNTIYF	TGTGCCAGCAGCTTATCAGGAAACACCATATATTTT
TRBV6-6	NA	TRBJ1-6	NA	CASTPRGGYSPLHF	TGTGCCAGCACCCCGCGTGGTGGTTATTCACCCCTCCACTTT
TRBV9	NA	TRBJ2-3	NA	CASSAVRTDTQYF	TGTGCCAGCAGCGCAGTTCGCACAGATACGCAGTATTTT
TRBV10-3	NA	TRBJ1-6	TRBD1	CAISESTGHRDSPLHF	TGTGCCATCAGTGAGTCGACAGGGCACCGGGATTCACCCCTCCACTTT
TRBV3-1/TRBV3-2	NA	TRBJ2-5	TRBD2	CASSPSHSGSAGETQYF	TGTGCCAGCAGCCCATCTCATAGCGGGAGTGCCGGAGAGACCCAGTACTTC
TRBV11-2	NA	TRBJ2-1	NA	CASSLGVTSRGSYNEQFF	TGTGCCAGCAGCTTAGGCGTTACTAGCAGGGGGTCCTACAATGAGCAGTTCTTC
TRBV28	NA	TRBJ1-1	TRBD1	CASSLNRGPVNTEAFF	TGTGCCAGCAGTTTGAACAGGGGGCCGGTGAACACTGAAGCTTTCTTT
TRBV27	once	TRBJ1-6	TRBD1	CASSLSRGPNSPLHF	TGTGCCAGCAGTTTATCGAGGGGGCCGAATTCACCCCTCCACTTT
TRBV5-6	NA	TRBJ2-7	NA	CASSHRITEVQYF	TGTGCCAGCAGCCATAGGATCACGGAGGTGCAGTACTTC
TRBV28	few	TRBJ1-6	NA	CASSTYRAWGHNSPLHF	TGTGCCAGCAGTACCTACAGGGCCTGGGGTCATAATTCACCCCTCCACTTT
TRBV4-1	NA	TRBJ1-5	NA	CASSHLVKGPSNQPQHF	TGCGCCAGCAGCCACCTTGTGAAGGGGCCTAGCAATCAGCCCCAGCATTTT
TRBV30	NA	TRBJ2-7	NA	CAWSDIVVLANSYEQYF	TGTGCCTGGAGTGACATTGTGGTGCTAGCGAACTCCTACGAGCAGTACTTC
TRBV27	NA	TRBJ1-1	TRBD1	CASRGQGYTEAFF	TGTGCCAGCAGGGGACAGGGGTACACTGAAGCTTTCTTT
TRBV9	NA	TRBJ1-1	NA	CASSVRQETEAFF	TGTGCCAGCAGCGTAAGACAAGAGACTGAAGCTTTCTTT
TRBV15	NA	TRBJ2-3	TRBD2	CATSASGTKTDTQYF	TGTGCCACCAGCGCCAGCGGGACTAAAACAGATACGCAGTATTTT
TRBV6-2/TRBV6-3	NA	TRBJ1-5	NA	CASSHSRVGGQPQHF	TGTGCCAGCAGCCACAGTCGGGTAGGAGGTCAGCCCCAGCATTTT
TRBV6-2/TRBV6-3	NA	TRBJ2-1	TRBD2	CASSSGTSGRVRAYNEQFF	TGTGCCAGCAGCTCCGGGACTAGCGGGAGGGTTAGGGCCTACAATGAGCAGTTCTTC
TRBV10-3	NA	TRBJ1-2	NA	CAINEAPGGYTF	TGTGCCATCAATGAGGCGCCGGGTGGCTACACCTTC
TRBV6-5	few	TRBJ2-5	TRBD2	CASRIAGGIGETQYF	TGTGCCAGCAGGATAGCGGGGGGGATCGGAGAGACCCAGTACTTC
TRBV12-3/TRBV12-4	NA	TRBJ1-5	NA	CASSDRNQPQHF	TGTGCCAGCAGCGACAGGAACCAGCCCCAGCATTTT
TRBV7-9	NA	TRBJ2-5	NA	CASSPNRVAQETQYF	TGTGCCAGCAGTCCAAACAGGGTGGCCCAAGAGACCCAGTACTTC
TRBV5-1	NA	TRBJ2-1	TRBD2	CASSAAAGVNEQFF	TGCGCCAGCAGTGCCGCCGCGGGGGTAAATGAGCAGTTCTTC
TRBV20-1	NA	TRBJ1-6	NA	CSAEGRAPLHF	TGCAGTGCGGAGGGACGAGCACCCCTCCACTTT
TRBV29-1	NA	TRBJ2-1	TRBD2	CSALGRGYNEQFF	TGCAGCGCACTCGGGAGGGGGTACAATGAGCAGTTCTTC
TRBV2	NA	TRBJ2-1	NA	CASFPSKAYNEQFF	TGTGCCAGCTTTCCTAGCAAAGCCTACAATGAGCAGTTCTTC
TRBV5-1	NA	TRBJ2-3	NA	CASSTRGRGQGKGGTDTQYF	TGCGCCAGCAGCACTCGCGGAAGGGGTCAGGGGAAAGGCGGCACAGATACGCAGTATTTT
TRBV7-8	NA	TRBJ2-5	NA	CASSPRGTLNRETQYF	TGTGCCAGCAGCCCAAGGGGGACACTAAACCGGGAGACCCAGTACTTC
TRBV28	NA	TRBJ1-4	NA	CASSDPSGSVGEKLFF	TGTGCCAGCAGTGATCCCTCAGGGTCGGTCGGCGAAAAACTGTTTTTT
TRBV19	few	TRBJ1-1	NA	CASGILAEAFF	TGTGCCAGCGGGATTCTGGCTGAAGCTTTCTTT